These T cell receptor beta chains were read from a single sample in a study of T cell responses to AZD1222 COVID-19 vaccine. Assay used: immunoSEQ multiplex PCR; TCRdb lists only in-frame clones, some missing. The sample lists about 150,000 clones, approximately 83% occurring once. The sample here was peripheral blood, taken on day 0 of AZD1222 vaccination. The receptor source for this set is an adult in good health. Both conserved end residues are part of each CDR3. A D gene is named only where the DNA matches it firmly. Rows may omit the clone size; those that give it use once, few, many or a size class.

v_call	clone_size	j_call	d_call	cdr3_nt	cdr3_aa
TRBV12-5	NA	TRBJ2-3	NA	TGTGCTAGTGGTTTGTCGGGAGATACGCAGTATTTT	CASGLSGDTQYF
TRBV4-1	NA	TRBJ1-4	NA	TGCGCCAGCAGCCAAGGCAGTAATGAAAAACTGTTTTTT	CASSQGSNEKLFF
TRBV5-1	NA	TRBJ2-7	TRBD1	TGCGCCAGCAGCGCCGACAGGGTTGGGTACGAGCAGTACTTC	CASSADRVGYEQYF
TRBV6-5	NA	TRBJ2-7	NA	TGTGCCAGCACGGGGACGGGAATTTACGAGCAGTACTTC	CASTGTGIYEQYF
TRBV21-1	NA	TRBJ1-5	NA	TGTGCCAGCAGCAAAGCGATTACAGGTTTTTATTTCGGCAATCAGCCCCAGCATTTT	CASSKAITGFYFGNQPQHF
TRBV11-3	NA	TRBJ2-2	NA	TGTGCCAGCAGCCCAGAGACCGGGGAGCTGTTTTTT	CASSPETGELFF
TRBV19	NA	TRBJ1-2	NA	TGTGCCAGTAGGTCGTCCGGACAGCCTACTAACTATGGCTACACCTTC	CASRSSGQPTNYGYTF
TRBV28	NA	TRBJ1-4	TRBD1	TGTGCCAGCAGGACAGGGGGGGATAATGAAAAACTGTTTTTT	CASRTGGDNEKLFF
TRBV10-2	few	TRBJ1-2	TRBD1	TGCGCCAGCAGAGTGGACATGAGGACAGGTGGCTACACCTTC	CASRVDMRTGGYTF
TRBV9	NA	TRBJ2-3	NA	TGTGCCAGCAGCGGAAGGGGTGGTTGGGGTACGCAGTATTTT	CASSGRGGWGTQYF
TRBV2	NA	TRBJ1-2	NA	TGTGCCAGCAGTGGACAGGCTAACTATGGCTACACCTTC	CASSGQANYGYTF
TRBV5-1	NA	TRBJ2-7	TRBD2	TGCGCCAGCAGCTTGGGTCAGCGGGGGCCCTTGGGATCCGAGCAGTACTTC	CASSLGQRGPLGSEQYF
TRBV4-2	NA	TRBJ2-7	TRBD2	TGTGCCAGCAGCCAAGCAGGAGCGGGAGGACGCTACGAGCAGTACTTC	CASSQAGAGGRYEQYF
TRBV19	NA	TRBJ2-1	NA	TGTGCCAGTAGTATGTCGGGTCTATACAATGAGCAGTTCTTC	CASSMSGLYNEQFF
TRBV10-3	NA	TRBJ1-5	NA	TGTGCCATCAGTGAGCTCCTGACGGTGACTAATAGCAATCAGCCCCAGCATTTT	CAISELLTVTNSNQPQHF
TRBV28	few	TRBJ1-1	NA	TGTGCCAGCAGCACGGGTTTTGGGACTGAAGCTTTCTTT	CASSTGFGTEAFF
TRBV15	NA	TRBJ2-2	TRBD1	TGTGCCACCAGCGGATCGTGGACAGGGCCGGCCGGGGAGCTGTTTTTT	CATSGSWTGPAGELFF
TRBV10-3	few	TRBJ1-6	TRBD1	TGTGCCATCAGTGAGCTTAATGCCGGGACAGGGGAGAATTCACCCCTCCACTTT	CAISELNAGTGENSPLHF
TRBV19	NA	TRBJ2-7	NA	TGTGCCAGTAGTCCCGCCCGATCCTACGAGCAGTACTTC	CASSPARSYEQYF
TRBV2	NA	TRBJ2-7	NA	TGTGCCAGCACCACAGGTGCTAGCGCCTACGAGCAGTACTTC	CASTTGASAYEQYF
TRBV6-6	NA	TRBJ1-6	NA	TGTGCCAGCAGTCCCGAGGGGGAGAGCTCCTATAATTCACCCCTCCACTTT	CASSPEGESSYNSPLHF
TRBV7-9	NA	TRBJ2-7	NA	TGTGCCAGCAGCTTAGGTCCTAGCCTCAACGAGCAGTACTTC	CASSLGPSLNEQYF
TRBV5-8	NA	TRBJ2-7	NA	TGTGCCAGCAGAGACGGGTTTGCCCCCTACGAGCAGTACTTC	CASRDGFAPYEQYF
TRBV5-1	NA	TRBJ2-7	TRBD2	TGCGCCAGCAGGCGGGGGGCGCCCCCTCGTTCCGAGCAGTACTTC	CASRRGAPPRSEQYF
TRBV6-5	NA	TRBJ1-1	NA	TGTGCCAGCACCCGGCGGGGCACTGAAGCTTTCTTT	CASTRRGTEAFF
TRBV18	NA	TRBJ1-1	NA	TGTGCCAGCTCGGGCGGGGCGAACACTGAAGCTTTCTTT	CASSGGANTEAFF
TRBV20-1	NA	TRBJ2-1	NA	TGCAGTGTAGCGAACTACAATGAGCAGTTCTTC	CSVANYNEQFF
TRBV4-2	few	TRBJ1-2	TRBD1	TGTGCCAGCAGCCAAGATCTACCAGGGGGGAACTATGGCTACACCTTC	CASSQDLPGGNYGYTF
TRBV11-3	few	TRBJ2-5	NA	TGTGCCAGCAGCTTACACAGCCAAGAGACCCAGTACTTC	CASSLHSQETQYF
TRBV2	NA	TRBJ1-1	TRBD1	TGTGCCAGCATTATGCTCGGGGACAGCCAAATGAACACTGAAGCTTTCTTT	CASIMLGDSQMNTEAFF
TRBV9	NA	TRBJ1-4	TRBD1	TGTGCCAGCAGCGAGGGCCCGCAGGGGGGAGGTGAAAAACTGTTTTTT	CASSEGPQGGGEKLFF
TRBV28	NA	TRBJ2-7	TRBD1	TGTGCCAGCAGCGCGACAGGGTACGAGCAGTACTTC	CASSATGYEQYF
TRBV28	NA	TRBJ2-1	NA	TGTGCCAGCAGTTTAACTGACTCCAATGAGCAGTTCTTC	CASSLTDSNEQFF
TRBV4-1	NA	TRBJ2-5	NA	TGCGCCAGCAGCCAATTCGGGGGCGGGGAGACCCAGTACTTC	CASSQFGGGETQYF
TRBV9	NA	TRBJ1-4	NA	TGTGCCAGCAGCACCGACAGGAACTGGGATAATGAAAAACTGTTTTTT	CASSTDRNWDNEKLFF
TRBV7-2	NA	TRBJ1-2	NA	TGTGCCAGCAGCCTATGGGACCGAGCTAACTATGGCTACACCTTC	CASSLWDRANYGYTF
TRBV5-6	few	TRBJ2-1	NA	TGTGCCAGCAGGCCTCAGGGCCCCGTGGAGCAGTTCTTC	CASRPQGPVEQFF
TRBV3-1/TRBV3-2	NA	TRBJ1-1	NA	TGTGCCAGCAGCCAGTCTAGGACAGACAACACTGAAGCTTTCTTT	CASSQSRTDNTEAFF
TRBV5-1	NA	TRBJ2-2	NA	TGCGCCAGCAGCTCGGCCCAGGGAGACACCGGGGAGCTGTTTTTT	CASSSAQGDTGELFF
TRBV5-1	NA	TRBJ2-1	TRBD1	TGCGCCAGCAGCTCGGGACAGGGTCTAGGGAATGAGCAGTTCTTC	CASSSGQGLGNEQFF
TRBV6-5	NA	TRBJ2-3	TRBD1	TGTGCCAACAATCGGGACAGGGGGCGCACAGATACGCAGTATTTT	CANNRDRGRTDTQYF
TRBV6-5	NA	TRBJ1-2	NA	TGTGCCAGCAAAGTTTGGGACCTTGGCTACACCTTC	CASKVWDLGYTF
TRBV9	NA	TRBJ1-3	NA	TGTGCCAGCAGCGAGGGGAGGGCCTACTCTGGAAACACCATATATTTT	CASSEGRAYSGNTIYF
TRBV5-1	NA	TRBJ2-3	NA	TGCGCCAGCACTTGGGGTAGCAGCACAGATACGCAGTATTTT	CASTWGSSTDTQYF
TRBV4-2	NA	TRBJ2-1	TRBD2	TGTGCCAGCAGCCAATCTAGCGGAGACTACAATGAGCAGTTCTTC	CASSQSSGDYNEQFF
TRBV7-9	once	TRBJ1-1	NA	TGTGCCAGCAGTCAGGGTTTCACTGAAGCTTTCTTT	CASSQGFTEAFF
TRBV5-8	NA	TRBJ1-2	TRBD1	TGTGCCAGCAGCCATCCCGGGACAGGGAAAAACTATGGCTACACCTTC	CASSHPGTGKNYGYTF
TRBV10-2	NA	TRBJ2-3	TRBD2	TGCGCCAGCGCCCAGAGAGCCGGACTAGCGGGGATAGATACGCAGTATTTT	CASAQRAGLAGIDTQYF
TRBV7-2	NA	TRBJ2-4	NA	TGTGCCAGCAGCTTCGAGGGCGGAAACATTCAGTACTTC	CASSFEGGNIQYF
TRBV6-1	NA	TRBJ2-1	NA	TGTGCCAGCAGTGAAAGGAGCTCCTACAATGAGCAGTTCTTC	CASSERSSYNEQFF
TRBV11-2	NA	TRBJ1-3	NA	TGTGCCAGCAGCTTATTATTGGGTTCCAGTGGAAACACCATATATTTT	CASSLLLGSSGNTIYF
TRBV6-1	NA	TRBJ2-7	NA	TGTGCCAGCAGTGAGATGTTGACAGCCAACTACGAGCAGTACTTC	CASSEMLTANYEQYF
TRBV25-1	NA	TRBJ2-1	NA	TGTGCCAGCAGTTACAGCCCAGGTCATGAGCAGTTCTTC	CASSYSPGHEQFF
TRBV18	NA	TRBJ2-1	TRBD1	TGTGCCAGCTCACCCGGACAGGGGGTAAAGTTCTTC	CASSPGQGVKFF
TRBV28	once	TRBJ2-7	NA	TGTGCCAGCATTGGACTCCTGGGGGGAGGGGGCTCCTACGAGCAGTACTTC	CASIGLLGGGGSYEQYF
TRBV4-1	NA	TRBJ2-1	TRBD2	TGCGCCAGCAGCCTTCTAGCGGGGGGGACAGGAGAGCAGTTCTTC	CASSLLAGGTGEQFF
TRBV6-1	NA	TRBJ1-5	NA	TGTGCCAGCAGTGATCAGGGGTTTGGGGCCGAAAGCAATCAGCCCCAGCATTTT	CASSDQGFGAESNQPQHF
TRBV7-9	NA	TRBJ2-7	TRBD2	TGTGCCAGCAGCTCAGGACTAGCGGGGGGATACGAGCAGTACTTC	CASSSGLAGGYEQYF
TRBV6-2/TRBV6-3	NA	TRBJ1-1	NA	TGTGCCAGCAGCTTAGCTTTACTCGGTATTCGTGAAGCTTTCTTT	CASSLALLGIREAFF
TRBV30	NA	TRBJ2-7	TRBD1	TGTGCCTGGAGCCCCGGGACAGGGGCTCGCGAGCAGTACTTC	CAWSPGTGAREQYF